This T cell receptor beta chain appears in the sequencing data of a study of Graves' ophthalmopathy and Graves' hyperthyroidism. This clonotype has a count of ten or more. RNA transcripts served as template for amplifying TCR beta CDR3 sequences. HTBI-primed RT-PCR formed the first round, and a multiplex PCR formed the second. One entry per CDR3 protein, called by TCRdb with MiXCR from the multiplex PCR reads. The sample has 660,000 or so distinct CDR3 sequences; approximately 39% are singletons. Germline assignment: CDR1 KGHDR and CDR2 SFDVKD. This CDR3 is 16 amino acids long. The J segment lost 9 bases and the V segment lost 4 bases, leaving 5 bases of the junction unmatched.

The gene calls are TRBV24-1 and TRBJ2-2; 15 nucleotides align to TRBD2. This receptor was identified in an adult man with Graves' ophthalmopathy. Sequencing was carried out using peripheral blood. The CDR3 bases are TGTGCCACCAGTGACCCGGGACTAGCGGGAGGACGGGAGCTGTTTTTT. Its protein product is CATSDPGLAGGRELFF.